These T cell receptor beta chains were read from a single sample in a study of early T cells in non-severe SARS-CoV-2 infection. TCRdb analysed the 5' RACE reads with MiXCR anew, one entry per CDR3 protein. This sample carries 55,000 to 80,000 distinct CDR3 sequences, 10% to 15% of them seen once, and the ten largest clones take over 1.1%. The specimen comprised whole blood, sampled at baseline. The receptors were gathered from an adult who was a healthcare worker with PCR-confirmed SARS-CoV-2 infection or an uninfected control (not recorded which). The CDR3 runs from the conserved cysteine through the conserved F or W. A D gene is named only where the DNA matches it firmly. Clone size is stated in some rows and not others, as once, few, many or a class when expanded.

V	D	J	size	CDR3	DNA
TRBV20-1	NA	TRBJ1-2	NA	CSAKPGLGDMMGYTF	TGCAGTGCTAAACCGGGACTAGGGGATATGATGGGCTACACCTTC
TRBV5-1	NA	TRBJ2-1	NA	CASSSDSSYNEQFF	TGCGCCAGCAGTTCCGACAGCTCCTACAATGAGCAGTTCTTC
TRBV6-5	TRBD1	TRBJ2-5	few	CASSPYRGQETQYF	TGTGCCAGCAGCCCCTACAGGGGGCAAGAGACCCAGTACTTC
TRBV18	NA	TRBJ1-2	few	CASSPGSSNYGYTF	TGTGCCAGCTCACCCGGTTCCTCTAACTATGGCTACACCTTC
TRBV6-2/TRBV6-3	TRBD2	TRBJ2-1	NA	CASSKTLFAGASYNEQFF	TGTGCCAGCAGTAAAACCTTGTTCGCGGGAGCATCCTACAATGAGCAGTTCTTC
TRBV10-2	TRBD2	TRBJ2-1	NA	CASRMTSGAGQFF	TGCGCCAGCAGGATGACTAGCGGGGCGGGGCAGTTCTTC
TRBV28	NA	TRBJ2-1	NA	CASSLRASYNEQFF	TGTGCCAGCAGTTTACGGGCCTCCTACAATGAGCAGTTCTTC
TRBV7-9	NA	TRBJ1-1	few	CASSSPGAVITEAFF	TGTGCCAGCAGCTCCCCCGGGGCAGTGATCACTGAAGCTTTCTTT
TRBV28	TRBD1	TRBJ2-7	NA	CASSSNTGTGREQYF	TGTGCCAGCAGTTCAAACACCGGGACAGGGAGAGAGCAGTACTTC
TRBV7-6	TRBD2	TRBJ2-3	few	CASSRAGSSTDTQYF	TGTGCCAGCAGCCGAGCGGGGTCTAGCACAGATACGCAGTATTTT
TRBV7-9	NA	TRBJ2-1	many	CASSLSPRQGRNNEQFF	TGTGCCAGCAGCTTATCCCCTCGTCAGGGGCGAAACAATGAGCAGTTCTTC
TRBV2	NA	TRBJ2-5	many	CASLSNRGTETQYF	TGTGCCAGCCTTTCTAACCGGGGAACAGAGACCCAGTACTTC
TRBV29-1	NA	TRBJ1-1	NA	CSVDRSEAFF	TGCAGCGTTGACCGGTCTGAAGCTTTCTTT
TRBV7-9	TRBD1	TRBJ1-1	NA	CASRPNTGGDTEAFF	TGTGCCAGCAGGCCAAACACAGGGGGGGACACTGAAGCTTTCTTT
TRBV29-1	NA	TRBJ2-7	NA	CSVEIRGNHEQYF	TGCAGCGTTGAGATTCGGGGCAACCACGAGCAGTACTTC
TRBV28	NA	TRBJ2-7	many	CASSLPEAEANYEQYF	TGTGCCAGCAGCTTACCGGAGGCAGAGGCCAACTACGAGCAGTACTTC
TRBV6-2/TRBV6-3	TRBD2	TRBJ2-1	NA	CASSYPPSRGRAYNEQFF	TGTGCCAGCAGTTACCCCCCCAGTAGAGGGAGGGCCTACAATGAGCAGTTCTTC
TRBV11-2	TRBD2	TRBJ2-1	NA	CASSPGTSGTYNEQFF	TGTGCCAGCAGCCCCGGGACTAGCGGGACCTACAATGAGCAGTTCTTC
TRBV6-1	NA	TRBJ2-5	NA	CASSGGQPGTQYF	TGTGCCAGCAGTGGAGGACAGCCTGGGACCCAGTACTTC
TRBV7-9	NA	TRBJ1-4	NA	CASSGGAHADEKLFF	TGTGCCAGCAGCGGCGGGGCCCACGCGGATGAAAAACTGTTTTTT
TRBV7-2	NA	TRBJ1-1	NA	CASSVALEAFF	TGTGCCAGCAGCGTTGCTTTAGAAGCTTTCTTT
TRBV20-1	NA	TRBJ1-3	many	CSCPGTGTGNTIYF	TGCAGTTGCCCAGGCACAGGGACTGGAAACACCATATATTTT
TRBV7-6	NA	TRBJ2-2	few	CASRPLLGTGELFF	TGTGCCAGCAGGCCGCTTCTCGGCACCGGGGAGCTGTTTTTT
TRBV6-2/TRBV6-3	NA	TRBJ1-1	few	CASSYSFFVNTEAFF	TGTGCCAGCAGTTACTCGTTCTTCGTGAACACTGAAGCTTTCTTT
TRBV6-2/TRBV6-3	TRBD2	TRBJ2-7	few	CASSRGLAGPYEQYF	TGTGCCAGCAGCCGCGGACTAGCGGGCCCCTACGAGCAGTACTTC
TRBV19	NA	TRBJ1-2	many	CASSVLQGFEDGYTF	TGTGCCAGTAGTGTCCTTCAGGGGTTTGAGGATGGCTACACCTTC
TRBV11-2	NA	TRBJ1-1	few	CASSSIDSGPDRAFF	TGTGCCAGCAGCTCAATAGATTCCGGTCCTGATCGGGCTTTCTTT
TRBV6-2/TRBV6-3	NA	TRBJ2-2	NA	CASSYSRGMFNTWELFF	TGTGCCAGCAGTTACTCGAGGGGGATGTTTAATACTTGGGAGCTGTTTTTT
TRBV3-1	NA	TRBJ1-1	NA	CASSQGGLGHTEAFF	TGTGCCAGCAGCCAAGGAGGCCTCGGGCACACTGAAGCTTTCTTT
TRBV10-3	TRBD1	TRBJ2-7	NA	CAIRDREGEQYF	TGTGCCATCAGGGACAGGGAAGGCGAGCAGTACTTC
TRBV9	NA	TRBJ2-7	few	CASSPTSNGGYEQYF	TGTGCCAGCAGCCCGACCTCTAACGGAGGTTACGAGCAGTACTTC
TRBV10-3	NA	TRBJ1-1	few	CAISELDRAFF	TGTGCCATCAGTGAATTGGACCGAGCTTTCTTT
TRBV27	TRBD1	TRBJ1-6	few	CASRQGNSPLHF	TGTGCCAGCCGACAGGGTAATTCACCCCTCCACTTT
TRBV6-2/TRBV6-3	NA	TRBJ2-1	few	CASSPPRLGGDEQFF	TGTGCCAGCAGCCCGCCCCGACTAGGGGGGGATGAGCAGTTCTTC
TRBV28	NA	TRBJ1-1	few	CATGGEGKTEAFF	TGTGCGACTGGAGGGGAAGGAAAAACTGAAGCTTTCTTT
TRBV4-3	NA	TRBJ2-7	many	CASSALSGTSYEQYF	TGCGCCAGCAGCGCCCTCAGTGGAACCTCCTACGAGCAGTACTTC
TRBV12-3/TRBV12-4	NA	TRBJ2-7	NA	CASSWDSVGEQYF	TGTGCCAGCAGTTGGGACTCGGTGGGCGAGCAGTACTTC
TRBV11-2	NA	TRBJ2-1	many	CASSSDRGRTYSYNEQFF	TGTGCCAGCAGCTCCGATAGGGGACGTACATACTCCTACAATGAGCAGTTCTTC
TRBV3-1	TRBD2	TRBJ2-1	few	CASSQGGGRRYNEQFF	TGTGCCAGCAGCCAAGGGGGCGGGAGAAGATACAATGAGCAGTTCTTC
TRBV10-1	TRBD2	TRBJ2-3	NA	CASSGGLAGESTDTQYF	TGCGCCAGCAGTGGGGGACTAGCGGGGGAGTCCACAGATACGCAGTATTTT
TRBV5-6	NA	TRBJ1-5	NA	CASSLRGQPQHF	TGTGCCAGCAGCTTGAGGGGACAGCCCCAGCATTTT
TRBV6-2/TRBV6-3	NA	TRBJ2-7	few	CATAGSSYEQYF	TGTGCTACAGCAGGTTCCTCCTACGAGCAGTACTTC
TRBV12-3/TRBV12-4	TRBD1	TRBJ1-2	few	CASGQGSNYGYTF	TGTGCCAGCGGACAGGGCTCTAACTATGGCTACACCTTC
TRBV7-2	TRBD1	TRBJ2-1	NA	CASSLTTGGNEQFF	TGTGCCAGCAGCTTAACCACAGGGGGAAATGAGCAGTTCTTC
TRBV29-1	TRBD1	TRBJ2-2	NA	CSVLRRQGTGELFF	TGCAGCGTTCTCCGCCGACAGGGGACCGGGGAGCTGTTTTTT
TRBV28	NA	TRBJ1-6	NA	CASSFVHSRLHF	TGTGCCAGCAGTTTTGTACATTCAAGACTCCACTTT
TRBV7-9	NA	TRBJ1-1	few	CASSFDRLNTEAFF	TGTGCCAGCAGCTTTGACAGGCTAAACACTGAAGCTTTCTTT
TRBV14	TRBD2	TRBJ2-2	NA	CASSRASGGLTGELFF	TGTGCCAGCAGCCGTGCTAGCGGGGGTTTAACCGGGGAGCTGTTTTTT
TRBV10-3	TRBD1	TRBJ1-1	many	CAISESWTGDPAFF	TGTGCCATCAGTGAGTCCTGGACAGGGGATCCGGCTTTCTTT
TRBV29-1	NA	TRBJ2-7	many	CSVPGQQFPYEQYF	TGCAGCGTCCCGGGGCAGCAATTTCCCTACGAGCAGTACTTC
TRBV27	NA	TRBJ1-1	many	CASSRPGNTEAFF	TGTGCCAGCTCTAGGCCGGGGAACACTGAAGCTTTCTTT
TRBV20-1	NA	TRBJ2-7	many	CSARDWETYEQYF	TGCAGTGCTAGGGACTGGGAAACCTACGAGCAGTACTTC
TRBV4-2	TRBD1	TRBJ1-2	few	CASSPRDRGRGGGYTF	TGTGCCAGCAGCCCCCGCGACAGGGGGCGCGGTGGTGGCTACACCTTC
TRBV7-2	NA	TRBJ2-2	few	CASSLDFSTGELFF	TGTGCCAGCAGCTTAGACTTCTCCACCGGGGAGCTGTTTTTT
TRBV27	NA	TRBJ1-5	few	CASSVGQNQPQHF	TGTGCCAGCAGTGTAGGGCAAAATCAGCCCCAGCATTTT